This passage covers 2 T cell receptor beta chains from one sample sequenced in a study of cytomegalovirus exposure and HLA in healthy donors. The study ran its PCR with 60 Vbeta and 13 Jbeta primers. The data were produced by immunoSEQ multiplex PCR, yet TCRdb's version contains in-frame clones alone and is incomplete. Among under 95,000 clones listed, roughly 80% were seen once. Sequences were obtained from PBMCs. Receptors were obtained from a woman between 40 and 55 years old in good health and CMV-seropositive.

This chain links TRBV20-1 with TRBJ1-2; 7 positions agree with TRBD1. CDR1 and CDR2 from the germline V gene are DFQATT and SNEGSKA (reference sequence). The V gene end was trimmed by 4 bases and the J gene end by 7 bases; junction bases not matched to a gene: 3. There are 11 residues in the CDR3. CDR3 nucleotide sequence: TGCAGTGCTAACAGGGGCGGTGGCTACACCTTC. Amino acids: CSANRGGGYTF.

The CDR3 region is CASSSAATYEQYF. CDR3 coding DNA: TGTGCCAGCAGCTCCGCGGCCACCTACGAGCAGTACTTC. The chain has TRBV11-2 and TRBJ2-7; D remains unclear. Germline lookup yields CDR1 SGHAT and CDR2 FQNNGV. Trimming removed 4 bases from V and 2 bases from J, with 9 bases in between. The CDR3 consists of 13 residues.